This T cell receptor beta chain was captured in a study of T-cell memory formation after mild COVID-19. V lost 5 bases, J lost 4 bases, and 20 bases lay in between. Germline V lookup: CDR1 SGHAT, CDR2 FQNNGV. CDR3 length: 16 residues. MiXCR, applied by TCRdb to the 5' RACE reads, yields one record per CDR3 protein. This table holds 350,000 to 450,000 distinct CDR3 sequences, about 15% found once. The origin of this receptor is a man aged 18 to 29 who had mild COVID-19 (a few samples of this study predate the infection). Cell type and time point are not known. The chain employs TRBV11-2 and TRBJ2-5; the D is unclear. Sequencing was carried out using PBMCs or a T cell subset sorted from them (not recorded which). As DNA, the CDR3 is TGTGCCAGCAGCCCCCGACTGGAGCAATACGGAGAGACCCAGTACTTC. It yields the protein CASSPRLEQYGETQYF.